The subject of this entry is one T cell receptor beta chain. This clonotype was seen repeatedly, ten times or more. Its antigen is still unknown. The sample holds no much larger clone one base away, and base qualities are not on file. The sample belongs to a study of spatial heterogeneity in lung cancer (dated by TCRdb to between 2017 and 2020). Notes on the research overall: Beta-chain transcripts were consistently detected in greater numbers than alpha-chain transcripts, which likely reflects a higher abundance of beta-chain transcripts. In the raw uncorrected reads, each unique combination of TCR and UMI appeared on average more than ten times. In non-small cell lung cancer, the study made a quantitative comparison of TCR alpha and beta repertoires among multiple tumor regions, matched nontumor lung and blood. The study linked features of the TCR repertoire to counts of nonsynonymous mutations, which were determined by whole-exome sequencing of tumor tissue. At surgery, hundreds of tumor regions, 61 to 65 matched nontumor lung samples and 45 to 60 PBMC samples were TCR-sequenced for both alpha and beta chains. Broad study findings and their caveats: Ubiquitous expanded tumor TCRs showed up in blood more often at tumor resection than at routine follow-up. Additional single-cell paired TCR alpha and beta sequencing was considered necessary to confirm, at a functional level, the hypothesis that regional TCRs recognize regional mutations.

As encoded in the germline V gene, CDR1 is SGHRS while CDR2 is YFSETQ. V gives up 7 bases and J gives up 3 bases, and the segment between their germline ends measures 20 bases. The CDR3 covers 15 residues, taking in both the cysteine and the phenylalanine. This entry keeps only the CDR3 DNA: 45 bases, framed from base 1. Taken with the paper, the label for time point translates to: sample taken at primary tumor resection. Without any cell sorting, TCR sequencing was performed on whole RNA extracted either from tumor and nontumor lung tissue or from cryopreserved PBMC samples. Donors were some 67 patients with early-stage, untreated non-small cell lung cancer from the lung TRACERx cohort. Only patients with enough RNA available from two or more tumor regions were chosen for TCR sequencing. The library was obtained by 5' RACE. Sequencing took place on a NextSeq 500. In the TCR library protocol, a unique molecular identifier was attached to each TCR cDNA molecule so that PCR and sequencing errors could be corrected. Concerning the study's data processing: TCR identification, UMI-based error correction and CDR3 extraction were performed with Decombinator tools. TCRs above a frequency of 2 per 1,000, corresponding to the top 1% of the tumor frequency distribution, were defined as expanded. Each repertoire was subsampled 100 times to 5,000 TCRs, after which Renyi diversity was computed with the R vegan package. CDR3 similarity networks were constructed using string-kernel similarity of amino acid triplets, with links drawn between CDR3s whose pairwise similarity was above 0.82. TCRdb trimmed public reads at Q25 via fastp, called clones via MiXCR and kept in-frame beta chains. Rows are unified per CDR3 protein, each entry keeping the most common DNA and genes. The V and J calls were determined by TCRdb, not by the authors. Across this sample there are tens of thousands of distinct CDR3 sequences, with around 4.5% seen only once. 30% to 35% of the sample comes from the top ten.

The specimen was PBMCs, collected at surgery. This clonotype was sampled from a male donor with early-stage non-small cell lung cancer. The rearranged chain carries TRBV5-1 and TRBJ2-7, and possibly TRBD2, on 5 matching bases. The sequenced DNA is TGCGCCAGCCGACCTGCGGCGGCCGCGGGCTACGAGCAGTACTTC. Its amino acids are CASRPAAAAGYEQYF.